These T cell receptor beta chains were read from a single sample in a study of blood T cell repertoires in COVID-19. Method: immunoSEQ multiplex PCR; TCRdb's copy keeps in-frame clones and lacks some. Of over 150,000 clones listed, around nine tenths are singletons. Input material: peripheral blood. Receptor source: a young woman who had recovered from COVID-19. The CDR3 runs from the conserved cysteine through the conserved F or W. A D gene is named only where the DNA matches it firmly. Not all rows give a size; the values are once, few, many and, for expanded clones, a class.

.,TRBV11-3,TRBJ2-3,.,TGTGCCAGCAGCTTATACAGGAACCCTACAGATACGCAGTATTTT,CASSLYRNPTDTQYF
TRBD1,TRBV5-4,TRBJ1-2,.,TGTGCCAGCAGCTTTCCAGACAGGGCTCCTAACTATGGCTACACCTTC,CASSFPDRAPNYGYTF
TRBD1,TRBV13,TRBJ1-6,.,TGTGCCAGCAGCTCGAATCAGGGGGCATTGGGAACCCTCCACTTT,CASSSNQGALGTLHF
.,TRBV7-9,TRBJ2-2,.,TGTGCCAGCAGCTTAGCGGTAGGGAGCACCGGGGAGCTGTTTTTT,CASSLAVGSTGELFF
.,TRBV19,TRBJ2-2,.,TGTGCCAGTAGTATAACAGGGCAGTTAGTAGGCGGGGAGCTGTTTTTT,CASSITGQLVGGELFF
TRBD2,TRBV29-1,TRBJ2-2,.,TGCAGCGTTGAAGATCTTTCTAGCGGGGGGACCGGGGAGCTGTTTTTT,CSVEDLSSGGTGELFF
.,TRBV6-5,TRBJ1-5,.,TGTGCCAGCAGCCAGGGACTGATACGCCAGCCCCAGCATTTT,CASSQGLIRQPQHF
.,TRBV11-3,TRBJ2-2,many,TGTGCCAGCAGCTTAGATTCAGTCGGGGAGAACACCGGGGAGCTGTTTTTT,CASSLDSVGENTGELFF
.,TRBV7-3,TRBJ2-1,.,TGTGCCAGCAGCTTAATGAGGTGGGATGAGCAGTTCTTC,CASSLMRWDEQFF
.,TRBV6-5,TRBJ2-3,.,TGTGCCAGCAGTTACTCGGGAGTGACAGATACGCAGTATTTT,CASSYSGVTDTQYF
TRBD1,TRBV4-1,TRBJ2-1,once,TGCGCCAGCAGCCAAAGGACAGGGAGGACATCCTACAATGAGCAGTTCTTC,CASSQRTGRTSYNEQFF
TRBD2,TRBV30,TRBJ2-3,.,TGTGCCTGGGGGGAGGCTAGCGGCAACACAGATACGCAGTATTTT,CAWGEASGNTDTQYF
.,TRBV4-3,TRBJ2-3,.,TGCGCCAGCAGCCACCTTACACCCGGGGGAGGCACAGATACGCAGTATTTT,CASSHLTPGGGTDTQYF
TRBD1,TRBV9,TRBJ2-7,.,TGTGCCAGCAGCGCTTCCCACAGGGGGGAGCAGTACTTC,CASSASHRGEQYF
.,TRBV4-1,TRBJ1-1,.,TGCGCCAGCAGCCGATCGACAGGAGAGAACACTGAAGCTTTCTTT,CASSRSTGENTEAFF
.,TRBV15,TRBJ1-5,.,TGTGCCACCAGCAGAGATCGGGGTTTCAAGCCCCAGCATTTT,CATSRDRGFKPQHF
TRBD2,TRBV18,TRBJ2-3,.,TGTGCCAGCTCACCGCCGTCTAGCGGGAGAACAGATACGCAGTATTTT,CASSPPSSGRTDTQYF
TRBD1,TRBV25-1,TRBJ2-4,.,TGTGCCAGCAGTGAACAGGGACAGATAGCCAAAAACATTCAGTACTTC,CASSEQGQIAKNIQYF
.,TRBV3-1/TRBV3-2,TRBJ2-2,.,TGTGCCAGCAGCCAATTTCACGGGGAGCTGTTTTTT,CASSQFHGELFF
TRBD2,TRBV19,TRBJ2-3,once,TGTGCCAGTAGTATTTTTTATCTAGCGGGGTCCACAGATACGCAGTATTTT,CASSIFYLAGSTDTQYF
TRBD2,TRBV7-2,TRBJ2-1,once,TGTGCCAGCAGCTTAGTGGGCGGGGGGTCCTACAATGAGCAGTTCTTC,CASSLVGGGSYNEQFF
.,TRBV7-2,TRBJ2-5,.,TGTGCCAGCCGAGCTTATGAGACCCAGTACTTC,CASRAYETQYF
TRBD1,TRBV27,TRBJ1-2,once,TGTGCCAGCGCTCTACAGGGGTTGGGCTATGGCTACACCTTC,CASALQGLGYGYTF
.,TRBV6-2/TRBV6-3,TRBJ2-3,.,TGTGCCAGCAGTTACTCGGGAGATACCACAGATACGCAGTATTTT,CASSYSGDTTDTQYF
TRBD1,TRBV6-5,TRBJ1-2,.,TGTGCCAGCAGTTTGAGGACAGGGCGCTATGGCTACACCTTC,CASSLRTGRYGYTF
.,TRBV23-1,TRBJ2-7,.,TGCGCCAGCAGTCAATCATGCCAGGGTGCCTACGAGCAGTACTTC,CASSQSCQGAYEQYF
.,TRBV6-1,TRBJ1-3,once,TGTGCCAGCAGTGAGTACTCTGGAAACACCATATATTTT,CASSEYSGNTIYF
TRBD2,TRBV6-4,TRBJ2-3,.,TGTGCCAGCAGTGACTCGAGCGGGAGTGGCACAGATACGCAGTATTTT,CASSDSSGSGTDTQYF
.,TRBV12-3/TRBV12-4,TRBJ2-1,.,TGTGCCAGCAACGTATATTTCGGGGGTGAGCAGTTCTTC,CASNVYFGGEQFF
TRBD1,TRBV29-1,TRBJ1-1,.,TGCAGCGTATCCAGGGGGCGCGGGGACACTGAAGCTTTCTTT,CSVSRGRGDTEAFF
.,TRBV23-1,TRBJ2-1,.,TGCGCCAGCAGCCCTCCCCGCAATGAGCAGTTCTTC,CASSPPRNEQFF
.,TRBV7-9,TRBJ2-1,.,TGTGCCAGCAGCTTAGCGCGGGTCTACAATGAGCAGTTCTTC,CASSLARVYNEQFF
TRBD2,TRBV2,TRBJ2-3,.,TGTGCCAGCAGTGAAGCCTTAGCGGGGGGCACAGATACGCAGTATTTT,CASSEALAGGTDTQYF
TRBD1,TRBV9,TRBJ2-7,.,TGTGCCAGCAGCACAGGGGGGAGCGAGCAGTACTTC,CASSTGGSEQYF
TRBD1,TRBV7-2,TRBJ1-2,.,TGTGCCAGCAGCTTAGCCCCCGGGACAGGGGGTTATGGCTACACCTTC,CASSLAPGTGGYGYTF
.,TRBV9,TRBJ1-5,.,TGTGCCAGCCCGGGCTGGAGGGTGAGCAATCAGCCCCAGCATTTT,CASPGWRVSNQPQHF
.,TRBV4-1,TRBJ2-7,.,TGCGCCAGCAGCCGTGACGTACAAGCGACGAGCTCCTACGAGCAGTACTTC,CASSRDVQATSSYEQYF
TRBD1,TRBV9,TRBJ1-2,once,TGTGCCAGCAGCCCACGGACAGGGGTTAACTATGGCTACACCTTC,CASSPRTGVNYGYTF
TRBD1,TRBV18,TRBJ2-6,many,TGTGCCAGCTCCCTCGGGACAGGGGGACCTGGGGCCAACGTCCTGACTTTC,CASSLGTGGPGANVLTF
.,TRBV5-4,TRBJ2-7,.,TGTGCCAGCAGCTTGGGGCCTTCGAACGAGCAGTACTTC,CASSLGPSNEQYF
.,TRBV11-2,TRBJ2-7,.,TGTGCCAGCAGCTTAGGACACCGCTCCTACGAGCAGTACTTC,CASSLGHRSYEQYF
.,TRBV11-3,TRBJ2-6,once,TGTGCCAGCAGCTTAGACTTTTCAGGGGCCGCCAACTCTGGGGCCAACGTCCTGACTTTC,CASSLDFSGAANSGANVLTF
.,TRBV12-3/TRBV12-4,TRBJ1-6,.,TGTGCCAGCAGTACAGACGGATTTCTCCTCCACTTT,CASSTDGFLLHF
.,TRBV3-1/TRBV3-2,TRBJ1-3,.,TGTGCCAGCAGTACAACCGAACGAGGGACCATATATTTT,CASSTTERGTIYF
TRBD2,TRBV5-1,TRBJ2-5,.,TGCGCCAGCAGCCCCGGGGGGACTAGTCGGCAAGAGACCCAGTACTTC,CASSPGGTSRQETQYF
TRBD1,TRBV7-9,TRBJ2-2,.,TGTGCCAGCAGGGGGATGACAGGGAAGAACACCGGGGAGCTGTTTTTT,CASRGMTGKNTGELFF